A selection of T cell receptor beta chains follows, all from one sample in a study of cytotoxic CD8 clonotypes in ibrutinib-treated CLL. The assay was immunoSEQ multiplex PCR, and TCRdb's table has in-frame clones only and misses some. The sample lists around 310,000 clones, 80% occurring once. This material consisted of PBMCs, taken before ibrutinib treatment. These receptors originate from a human donor with chronic lymphocytic leukemia. Each CDR3 is given with its conserved first and last residue.

j_gene,len,v_gene,CDR3aa
TRBJ2-6,16,TRBV15,CATSRDRASGANVLTF
TRBJ1-5,13,TRBV29-1,CSVARDRDQPQHF
TRBJ1-5,14,TRBV30,CAWSRGTGNQPQHF
TRBJ2-5,15,TRBV7-2,CASNPMGQEGETQYF
TRBJ1-5,14,TRBV28,CASSLWLGNQPQHF
TRBJ2-1,15,TRBV15,CATSSPAGGPNEQFF
TRBJ2-1,17,TRBV19,CASSTTSGSGSYNEQFF
TRBJ2-5,11,TRBV25-1,CASIAGETQYF
TRBJ2-7,15,TRBV7-9,CASSLGLAASYEQYF
TRBJ2-3,15,TRBV18,CASSPPGQGVDTQYF
TRBJ2-1,12,TRBV5-6,CASSSWDNEQFF
TRBJ2-1,12,TRBV29-1,CSVGGGVNEQFF
TRBJ2-7,14,TRBV11-2,CASSLGVTVYEQYF
TRBJ2-7,13,TRBV30,CAWSLGGSYEQYF
TRBJ1-5,16,TRBV28,CASSLNVGYSNQPQHF
TRBJ2-6,16,TRBV10-2,CASGQDSGSGANVLTF
TRBJ2-5,13,TRBV6-5,CASRNSRQDEQYF
TRBJ2-7,15,TRBV9,CASSPTFSPVGEQYF
TRBJ2-3,16,TRBV6-1,CASSEEAGAPTDTQYF
TRBJ2-7,16,TRBV4-3,CASSQTGTSAFHEQYF
TRBJ2-2,16,TRBV11-2,CASSARTSGGSGELFF
TRBJ1-1,14,TRBV10-3,CATRQGAGGTEAFF
TRBJ2-4,15,TRBV30,CAWSKLAGVGSIQYF
TRBJ1-1,15,TRBV18,CASSPPSQFSLEAFF
TRBJ2-7,16,TRBV28,CASSLLPGQGTYEQYF
TRBJ2-3,14,TRBV6-5,CASSKGVSTDTQYF
TRBJ2-7,14,TRBV5-1,CASKDRTGDYEQYF
TRBJ1-5,13,TRBV7-8,CASTRYSNQPQHF
TRBJ1-5,17,TRBV15,CATSRDRRVGGNQPQHF
TRBJ2-5,17,TRBV4-3,CASSPTPSSPPGETQYF
TRBJ2-3,11,TRBV7-6,CASSRTDTQYF
TRBJ2-7,15,TRBV7-6,CASSFSGSVGYEQYF
TRBJ2-5,18,TRBV7-8,CASSSYEGTSGSGETQYF
TRBJ2-5,14,TRBV6-5,CASSSGGLGETQYF
TRBJ2-5,16,TRBV4-2,CASSQTPGLAPETQYF
TRBJ2-3,15,TRBV12-5,CASAPFEGLRDTQYF
TRBJ2-1,18,TRBV4-3,CASSQDGDLADSYNEQFF
TRBJ1-3,15,TRBV10-3,CAISSTQGAGNTIYF
TRBJ2-3,19,TRBV5-4,CASSLDGLAGVPRGDTQYF
TRBJ2-5,14,TRBV7-2,CASSLRRDRETQYF
TRBJ2-2,15,TRBV12-5,CASVPTGKNTGELFF
TRBJ1-2,13,TRBV28,CASSLVTGHGYTF
TRBJ2-1,17,TRBV5-6,CASSSGVGLGYYNEQFF
TRBJ1-2,15,TRBV11-2,CASSFGSGQIDGYTF
TRBJ2-2,14,TRBV5-1,CASKLAANTGELFF
TRBJ1-2,13,TRBV30,CAWSELESDGYTF
TRBJ2-5,11,TRBV30,CAWSPRETQYF
TRBJ2-7,13,TRBV11-3,CASSLNRGREQYF
TRBJ1-2,16,TRBV10-3,CAISRDRDIPNYGYTF
TRBJ2-3,15,TRBV7-6,CASSSLAVGADTQYF
TRBJ2-1,14,TRBV7-2,CASSLAPEADEQFF
TRBJ2-2,16,TRBV7-3,CASSLMGTGHTGELFF
TRBJ2-3,15,TRBV7-6,CASSLSGGVTDTQYF
TRBJ2-7,13,TRBV18,CASSPGTNYEQYF
TRBJ2-7,14,TRBV5-4,CASSVPDRGSEQYF
TRBJ2-7,14,TRBV9,CASSPGTGTSGSAF
TRBJ1-5,17,TRBV30,CAWSVGVGGGSNQPQHF
TRBJ2-6,17,TRBV7-8,CASSFSGRNSGANVLTF
TRBJ2-2,16,TRBV7-6,CASSNRQGAKTGELFF